Presented here are 21 T cell receptor beta chains from one specimen sequenced in a study of blood T cell repertoires in COVID-19. TCRdb's table, derived via immunoSEQ multiplex PCR, lists solely in-frame clones and lacks some. The sample includes a few hundred thousand clones, 85% of them seen just once. Material for sequencing was peripheral blood. The receptors come from a young woman with acute or convalescent COVID-19.

The J gene is TRBJ2-7, the V gene TRBV5-1; TRBD1 aligns across 9 bases. The germline gives CDR1 SGHRS, CDR2 YFSETQ. V was clipped by 0 bases and J by 2 bases; unmatched bases: 6. CDR3 length: 16 amino acids. The CDR3 protein is CASSLAGQGNPYEQYF. The CDR3 DNA follows: TGCGCCAGCAGCTTGGCCGGACAGGGGAATCCCTACGAGCAGTACTTC.

The rearrangement uses TRBV10-2 and TRBJ1-5; no reliable D call. The CDR3 consists of 13 residues. Germline V gene data show CDR1 as WSHSY and CDR2 as SAAADI. The V end lost 8 bases, the J end lost 2 bases, and 10 bases lay between the germline ends. CDR3 sequence: CASVVSGNQPQHF. CDR3 sequence (DNA): TGCGCCAGCGTTGTATCGGGCAATCAGCCCCAGCATTTT.

This sequence joins TRBV19 and TRBJ1-1, with D unclear. This CDR3 contains 13 residues. Germline assignment: CDR1 LNHDA and CDR2 SQIVND (reference sequence). V gave up 5 bases and J gave up 5 bases, with 12 bases separating them. DNA of the CDR3: TGTGCCAGTAGTCCTCAGGACTGGACTGAAGCTTTCTTT. Protein product: CASSPQDWTEAFF.

V is TRBV10-3 and J is TRBJ1-2, with 9 bases matching TRBD1. With 0 bases clipped from V and 6 bases from J, the junction kept 11 bases outside the gene matches. CDR1 and CDR2 from the germline V gene are ENHRY and SYGVKD. The CDR3 contains 17 residues. The CDR3 DNA reads as TGTGCCATCAGTGAGTCGATTGGGCCGACAGGGGGGCATGGCTACACCTTC. It yields the protein CAISESIGPTGGHGYTF.

This chain connects TRBV18 to TRBJ2-2; D perhaps matches TRBD1 (5 bases). This CDR3 is 16 amino acids long. CDR1 is KGHSH, CDR2 LQKENI, per germline. Deletions cut 3 bases from V and 0 bases from J, with 11 bases between. DNA for the CDR3: TGTGCCAGCTCACCGGCTGGGGCAACGAACACCGGGGAGCTGTTTTTT. Translation gives CASSPAGATNTGELFF. Full variable domain (missing parts from reference TRBV18 and TRBJ2-2): NAGVMQNPRHLVRRRGQEARLRCSPMKGHSHVYWYRQLPEEGLKFMVYLQKENIIDESGMPKERFSAEFPKEGPSILRIQQVVRGDSAAYFCASSPAGATNTGELFFGEGSRLTVL.

V usage is TRBV13 and J usage is TRBJ1-3; possible D gene TRBD1, 6 bases. The germline V and J ends were trimmed by 5 bases and 0 bases, with 8 bases remaining between them. The germline V gene has CDR1 PRHDT and CDR2 FYEKMQ (reference sequence). The CDR3 has 14 residues. Written as DNA, the CDR3 is TGTGCCAGCAGCCTGGACAGCTCTGGAAACACCATATATTTT. Protein: CASSLDSSGNTIYF.

This chain links TRBV25-1 with TRBJ2-7, with 8 positions matching TRBD1. This CDR3 is built from 13 residues. Per the germline V gene, CDR1 is MGHDK and CDR2 is SYGVNS. The J segment lost 5 bases and the V segment lost 5 bases, leaving 5 bases of the junction unmatched. The CDR3 region has the DNA TGTGCCAGCAGTTCAGGGGGCTTCCACGAGCAGTACTTC. It translates to CASSSGGFHEQYF.

This chain uses TRBV6-1 with TRBJ2-7, with D uncertain. V was pared by 0 bases and J by 2 bases, with 8 bases between. This CDR3 is 14 amino acids long. Germline V gene lookup returns CDR1 MNHNS and CDR2 SASEGT. The CDR3 DNA follows: TGTGCCAGCAGTGAAGCGGCCACTACCTACGAGCAGTACTTC. Translation: CASSEAATTYEQYF.

The V gene is TRBV6-5, the J gene TRBJ2-3; 8 nucleotides align to TRBD2. Germline V CDR1 and CDR2: MNHEY, SVGAGI. With 6 bases clipped from V and 5 bases from J, the junction kept 7 bases outside the gene matches. The CDR3 consists of 14 residues. This CDR3 reads CASRAGGPVDTQYF. The CDR3 coding sequence is TGTGCCAGCAGGGCGGGGGGCCCGGTAGATACGCAGTATTTT.

The chain links TRBV30 to TRBJ1-5; D may be TRBD1 (5 bases). Trimming removed 4 bases at V and 4 bases at J, with 17 bases between. Germline lookup yields CDR1 GTSNPN and CDR2 SVGIG (reference sequence). The CDR3 has 15 amino acids. The CDR3 nucleotides are TGTGCCTGGACTCTGGCAGGGTCAGATAATCAGCCCCAGCATTTT. This gives the protein CAWTLAGSDNQPQHF.

This clone was seen only once. The CDR3 reads CASSLIARGNYGYTF. For the CDR3, the DNA is TGTGCCAGCAGCTTGATTGCCAGGGGTAACTATGGCTACACCTTC. The rearrangement joins TRBV5-8 to TRBJ1-2, with D possibly matching TRBD1 (6 bases). In germline, CDR1 is SGHTS, CDR2 YDEGEE. CDR3 length: 15 amino acids. Trimming took off 1 base at V and 1 base at J, with 11 bases between the two ends.

The V gene is TRBV9, the J gene TRBJ1-2; D not resolved. V gave up 0 bases and J gave up 5 bases, with 8 bases separating them. Germline CDR1 SGDLS, CDR2 YYNGEE. The CDR3 sequence is 13 residues long. CDR3 bases: TGTGCCAGCAGCGTAGATGAGGTTTATGGCTACACCTTC. It encodes CASSVDEVYGYTF.

The V and J genes are TRBV3-1 (or the pseudogene TRBV3-2) and TRBJ2-4; a possible D gene is TRBD2 (5 bases). This CDR3 is built from 23 residues. Germline CDR1 LGHDT, CDR2 YNNKEL (reference sequence). Trimming pared 0 bases from V and 0 bases from J, leaving 30 bases between. CDR3 sequence: CASSQDHSILGRVSGLAKNIQYF. The DNA of the CDR3 is TGTGCCAGCAGCCAAGATCATTCGATATTGGGCCGTGTCTCCGGACTAGCCAAAAACATTCAGTACTTC.

The V and J genes are TRBV30 and TRBJ1-1; D gene unclear. The length of the CDR3 is 13 residues. V lost 2 bases and J 3 bases, leaving 10 bases between the germline ends. CDR1 is GTSNPN and CDR2 is SVGIG in the germline V gene (reference sequence). The CDR3 loop is CAWSLSGYTEAFF. In DNA, the CDR3 is TGTGCCTGGAGTTTATCGGGATACACTGAAGCTTTCTTT.

V gene TRBV4-1 combines with J gene TRBJ1-5; D not resolved. The CDR3 totals 13 residues. Trimming left V 4 bases short and J 6 bases short, with 10 bases between. CDR1 and CDR2 from the germline V gene are MGHRA and YSYEKL. The chain's CDR3 is CASSRKGAQPQHF. CDR3 nucleotides: TGCGCCAGCAGCCGGAAGGGAGCTCAGCCCCAGCATTTT.

This chain links TRBV7-9 with TRBJ2-1, with no clear D. Germline CDR1 and CDR2: SEHNR and FQNEAQ (reference sequence). This CDR3 is built from 13 residues. V was trimmed by 7 bases and J by 5 bases, leaving 12 bases between them. The CDR3 sequence is CASNPRVDNEQFF. The CDR3 DNA reads TGTGCCAGCAACCCCCGGGTAGACAATGAGCAGTTCTTC.

The J gene is TRBJ1-1, the V gene TRBV28; 8 nucleotides agree with TRBD1. Germline assignment: CDR1 MDHEN and CDR2 SYDVKM. There are 14 residues in the CDR3. The ends lost 5 bases at V and 1 base at J; junction bases unmatched: 3. The CDR3 DNA sequence: TGTGCCAGCAGTCTGACAGGGGCGAACACTGAAGCTTTCTTT. Translating gives CASSLTGANTEAFF.

The chain employs TRBV4-1 and TRBJ2-3; tentative D call: TRBD2 (7 bases). V was trimmed by 0 bases and J by 2 bases, leaving 9 bases between them. Germline values: CDR1 MGHRA, CDR2 YSYEKL. The CDR3 extends over 15 amino acids. The CDR3 nucleotides read TGCGCCAGCAGCCAAGAAGGGGGGGTCACAGATACGCAGTATTTT. Amino acid sequence: CASSQEGGVTDTQYF.

In the case of this clone: This same CDR3 is encoded by further DNA sequences in the sample. The genes are TRBV27 and TRBJ2-4, with a possible D match to TRBD1 (6 bases). CDR1 and CDR2 (germline): MNHEY, SMNVEV (reference sequence). This CDR3 region has 14 residues. V gave up 6 bases and J gave up 3 bases, with 12 bases separating them. CDR3 sequence: CASSPRGVKNIQYF. In DNA, the CDR3 is TGTGCCAGCAGCCCCAGGGGTGTCAAAAACATTCAGTACTTC.

CDR3 region: CATSRDLSSYEQYF. CDR3 sequence (DNA): TGTGCCACCAGCAGAGATTTAAGTAGCTACGAGCAGTACTTC. The chain links TRBV15 to TRBJ2-7; D remains unclear. Germline CDR1 LNHNV, CDR2 YYDKDF (reference sequence). V was trimmed by 0 bases and J by 3 bases, leaving 9 bases between them. CDR3 length equals 14 residues.

The V call is TRBV5-1, the J call TRBJ2-7, with D perhaps TRBD2 (6 bases). V dropped 7 bases and J dropped 5 bases, with 22 bases sitting between them. Germline CDR1 and CDR2: SGHRS and YFSETQ. The CDR3 length is 15 residues. The CDR3 nucleotides are TGCGCCAGCGGAGCATCTCCCAGGGAGGTCGACGAGCAGTACTTC. Its protein is CASGASPREVDEQYF.